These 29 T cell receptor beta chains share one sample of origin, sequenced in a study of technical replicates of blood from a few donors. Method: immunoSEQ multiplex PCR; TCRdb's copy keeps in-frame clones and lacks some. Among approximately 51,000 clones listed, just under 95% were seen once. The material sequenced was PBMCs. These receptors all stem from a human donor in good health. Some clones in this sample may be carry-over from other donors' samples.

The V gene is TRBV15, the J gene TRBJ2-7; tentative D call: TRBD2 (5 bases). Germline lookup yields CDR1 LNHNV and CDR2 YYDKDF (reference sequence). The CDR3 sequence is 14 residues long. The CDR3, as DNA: TGTGTCCGACAACGCTGGGAGAGACCCTACGAGCAGTACTTC. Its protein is CVRQRWERPYEQYF.

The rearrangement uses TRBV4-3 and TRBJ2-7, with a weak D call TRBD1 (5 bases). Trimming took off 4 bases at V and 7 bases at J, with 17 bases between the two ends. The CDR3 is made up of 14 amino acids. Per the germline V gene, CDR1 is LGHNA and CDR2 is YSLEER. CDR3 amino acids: CASSPTPRASEQYF. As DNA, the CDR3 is TGCGCCAGCAGCCCAACCCCCAGGGCGAGTGAGCAGTACTTC.

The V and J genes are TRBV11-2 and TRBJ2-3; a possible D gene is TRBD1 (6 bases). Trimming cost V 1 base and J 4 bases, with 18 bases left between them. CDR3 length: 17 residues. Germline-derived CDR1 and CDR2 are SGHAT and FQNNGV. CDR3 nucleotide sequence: TGTGCCAGCAGCTTAGGATCTTGGGCAGGGGTTGCAGATACGCAGTATTTT. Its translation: CASSLGSWAGVADTQYF.

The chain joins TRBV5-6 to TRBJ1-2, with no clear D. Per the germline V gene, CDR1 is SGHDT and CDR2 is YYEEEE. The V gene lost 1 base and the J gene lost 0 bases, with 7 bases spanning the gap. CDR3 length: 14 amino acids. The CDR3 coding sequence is TGTGCCAGCAGCTTGCCAACAGCTAACTATGGCTACACCTTC. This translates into CASSLPTANYGYTF.

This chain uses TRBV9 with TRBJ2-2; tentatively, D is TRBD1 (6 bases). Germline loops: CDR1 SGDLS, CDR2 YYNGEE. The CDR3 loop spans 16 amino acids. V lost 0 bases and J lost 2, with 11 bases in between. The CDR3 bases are TGTGCCAGCAGCGTAGCCGGCAGGGGCAACACCGGGGAGCTGTTTTTT. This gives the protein CASSVAGRGNTGELFF.

The CDR3 loop reads CAWSANRARNQPQHF. The CDR3 region has the DNA TGTGCCTGGAGTGCTAACAGGGCTCGCAATCAGCCCCAGCATTTT. The chain links TRBV30 to TRBJ1-5; a possible D gene is TRBD1 (6 bases). The length of the CDR3 is 15 residues. CDR1 GTSNPN and CDR2 SVGIG come from the germline V gene (reference sequence). V lost 1 base and J lost 2, with 12 bases in between.

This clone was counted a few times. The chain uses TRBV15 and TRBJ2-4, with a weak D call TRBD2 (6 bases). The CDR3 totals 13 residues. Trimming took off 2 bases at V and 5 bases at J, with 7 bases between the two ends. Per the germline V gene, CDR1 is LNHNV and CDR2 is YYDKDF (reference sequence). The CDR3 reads CATSRWRENIQYF. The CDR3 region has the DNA TGTGCCACCAGCAGATGGAGGGAAAACATTCAGTACTTC.

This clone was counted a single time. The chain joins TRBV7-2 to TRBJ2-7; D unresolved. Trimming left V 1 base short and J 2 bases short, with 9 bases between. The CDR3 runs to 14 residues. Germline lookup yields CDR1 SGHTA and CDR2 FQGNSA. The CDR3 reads CASSLVAETYEQYF. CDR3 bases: TGTGCCAGCAGCTTAGTAGCAGAGACCTACGAGCAGTACTTC.

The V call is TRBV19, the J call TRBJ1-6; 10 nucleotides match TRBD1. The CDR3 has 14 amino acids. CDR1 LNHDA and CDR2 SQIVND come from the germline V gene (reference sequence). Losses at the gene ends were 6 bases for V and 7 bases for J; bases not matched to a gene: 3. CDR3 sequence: CASRTGGSNSPLHF. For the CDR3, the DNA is TGTGCCAGTAGGACAGGGGGCTCCAATTCACCCCTCCACTTT.

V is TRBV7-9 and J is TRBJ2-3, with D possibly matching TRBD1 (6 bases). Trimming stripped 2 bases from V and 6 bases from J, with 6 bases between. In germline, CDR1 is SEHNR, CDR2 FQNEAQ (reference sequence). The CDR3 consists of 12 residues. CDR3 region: CASSLQGDTQYF. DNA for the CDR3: TGTGCCAGCAGCTTACAGGGGGATACGCAGTATTTT.

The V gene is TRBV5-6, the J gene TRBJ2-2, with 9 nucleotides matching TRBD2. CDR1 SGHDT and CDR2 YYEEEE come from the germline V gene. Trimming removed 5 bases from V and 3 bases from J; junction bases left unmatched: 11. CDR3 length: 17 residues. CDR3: CASRPTSGPPDTGELFF. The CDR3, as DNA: TGTGCCAGCAGGCCGACTAGCGGTCCTCCGGACACCGGGGAGCTGTTTTTT.

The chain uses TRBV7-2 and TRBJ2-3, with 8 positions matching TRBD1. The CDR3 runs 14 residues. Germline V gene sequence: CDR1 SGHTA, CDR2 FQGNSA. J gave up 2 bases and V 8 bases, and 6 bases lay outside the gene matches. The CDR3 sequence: CASRGTGLTDTQYF. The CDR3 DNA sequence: TGTGCCAGCCGGGGGACAGGTCTCACAGATACGCAGTATTTT.

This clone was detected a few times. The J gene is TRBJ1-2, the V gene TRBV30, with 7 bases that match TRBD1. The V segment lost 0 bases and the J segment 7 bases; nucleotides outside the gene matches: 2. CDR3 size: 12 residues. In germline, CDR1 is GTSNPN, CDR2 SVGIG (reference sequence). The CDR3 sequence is CAWSVTGAGYTF. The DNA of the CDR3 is TGTGCCTGGAGTGTAACAGGGGCTGGCTACACCTTC.

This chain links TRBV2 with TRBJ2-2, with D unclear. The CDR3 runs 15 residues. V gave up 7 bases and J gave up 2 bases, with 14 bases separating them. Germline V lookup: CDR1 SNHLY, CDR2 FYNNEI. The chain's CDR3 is CASNRVPANTGELFF. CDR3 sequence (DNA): TGTGCCAGCAACCGGGTCCCCGCCAACACCGGGGAGCTGTTTTTT.

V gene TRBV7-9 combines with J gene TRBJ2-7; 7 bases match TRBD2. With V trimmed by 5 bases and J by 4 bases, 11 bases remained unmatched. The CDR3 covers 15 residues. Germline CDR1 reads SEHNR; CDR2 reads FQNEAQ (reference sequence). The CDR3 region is CASSPHGTGGYEQYF. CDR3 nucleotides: TGTGCCAGCAGCCCTCACGGGACGGGGGGTTACGAGCAGTACTTC.

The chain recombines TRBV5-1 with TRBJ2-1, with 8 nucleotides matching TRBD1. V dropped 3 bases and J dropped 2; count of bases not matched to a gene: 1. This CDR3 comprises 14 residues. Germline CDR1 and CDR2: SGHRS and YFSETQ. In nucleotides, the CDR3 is TGCGCCAGCAGCTCGGACAGGGCCTACAATGAGCAGTTCTTC. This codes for CASSSDRAYNEQFF.

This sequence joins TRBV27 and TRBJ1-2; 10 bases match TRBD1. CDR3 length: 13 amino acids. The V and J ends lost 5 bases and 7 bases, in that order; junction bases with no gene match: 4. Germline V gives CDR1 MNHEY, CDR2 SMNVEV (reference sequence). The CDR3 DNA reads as TGTGCCAGCAGTCCGACAGGGGGCAGTGGCTACACCTTC. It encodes CASSPTGGSGYTF.

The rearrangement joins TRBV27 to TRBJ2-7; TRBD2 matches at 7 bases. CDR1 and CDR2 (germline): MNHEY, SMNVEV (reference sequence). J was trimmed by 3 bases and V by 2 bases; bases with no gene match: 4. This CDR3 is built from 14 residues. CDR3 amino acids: CASSLQPGGYEQYF. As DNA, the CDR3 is TGTGCCAGCAGTTTACAGCCGGGAGGCTACGAGCAGTACTTC.

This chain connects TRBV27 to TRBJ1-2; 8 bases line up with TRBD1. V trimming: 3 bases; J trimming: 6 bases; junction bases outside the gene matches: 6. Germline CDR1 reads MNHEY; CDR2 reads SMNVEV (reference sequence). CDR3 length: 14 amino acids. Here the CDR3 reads CASSFRQGTHGYTF. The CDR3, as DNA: TGTGCCAGCAGTTTCAGACAGGGGACCCATGGCTACACCTTC.

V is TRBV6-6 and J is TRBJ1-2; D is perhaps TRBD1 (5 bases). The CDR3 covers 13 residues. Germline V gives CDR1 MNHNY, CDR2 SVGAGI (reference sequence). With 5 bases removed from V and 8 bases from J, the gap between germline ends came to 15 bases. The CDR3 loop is CASSPDGRGGYTF. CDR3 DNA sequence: TGTGCCAGCAGTCCCGACGGGCGGGGCGGCTACACCTTC.

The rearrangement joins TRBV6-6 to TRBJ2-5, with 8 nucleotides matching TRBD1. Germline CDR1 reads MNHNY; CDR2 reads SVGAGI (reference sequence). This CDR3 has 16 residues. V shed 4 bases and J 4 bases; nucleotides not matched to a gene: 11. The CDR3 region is CASSSRQGLGVETQYF. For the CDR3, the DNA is TGTGCCAGCAGTTCTCGACAGGGGCTAGGGGTAGAGACCCAGTACTTC.

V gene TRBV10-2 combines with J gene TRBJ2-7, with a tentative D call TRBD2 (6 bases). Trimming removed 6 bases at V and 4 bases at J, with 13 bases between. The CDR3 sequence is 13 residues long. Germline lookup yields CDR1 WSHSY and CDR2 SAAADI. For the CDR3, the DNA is TGCGCCAGCAGGAAAGCCGGGAGTTACGAGCAGTACTTC. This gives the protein CASRKAGSYEQYF.

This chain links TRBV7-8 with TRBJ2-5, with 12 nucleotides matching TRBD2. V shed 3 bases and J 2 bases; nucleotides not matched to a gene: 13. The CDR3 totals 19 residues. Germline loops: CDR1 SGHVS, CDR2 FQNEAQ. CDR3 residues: CASSFRRVGTSGLQETQYF. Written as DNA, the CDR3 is TGTGCCAGCAGCTTTCGACGGGTTGGGACTAGCGGGTTACAAGAGACCCAGTACTTC.

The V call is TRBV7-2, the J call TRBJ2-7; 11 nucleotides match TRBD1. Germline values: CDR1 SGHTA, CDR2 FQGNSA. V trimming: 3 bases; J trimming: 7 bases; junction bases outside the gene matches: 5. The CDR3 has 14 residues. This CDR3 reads CASSLRTGGQEQYF. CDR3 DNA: TGTGCCAGCAGCTTGCGGACAGGGGGCCAAGAGCAGTACTTC.

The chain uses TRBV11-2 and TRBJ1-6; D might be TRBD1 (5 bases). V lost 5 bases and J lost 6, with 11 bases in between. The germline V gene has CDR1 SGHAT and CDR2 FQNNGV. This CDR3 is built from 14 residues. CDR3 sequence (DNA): TGTGCCAGCAGCCGTCACAGGCTTAATTCACCCCTCCACTTT. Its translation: CASSRHRLNSPLHF.

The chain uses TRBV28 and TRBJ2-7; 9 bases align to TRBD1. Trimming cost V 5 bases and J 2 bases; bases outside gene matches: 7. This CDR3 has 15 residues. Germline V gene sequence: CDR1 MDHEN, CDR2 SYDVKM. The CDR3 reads CASSPGTGRPYEQYF. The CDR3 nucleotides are TGTGCCAGCAGTCCAGGGACAGGGAGACCCTACGAGCAGTACTTC.

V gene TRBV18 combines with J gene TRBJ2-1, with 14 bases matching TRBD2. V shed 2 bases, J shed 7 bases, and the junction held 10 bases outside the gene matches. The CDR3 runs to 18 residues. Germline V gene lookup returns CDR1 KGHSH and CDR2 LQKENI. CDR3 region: CASSPIGLAGGLYNEQFF. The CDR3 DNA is TGTGCCAGCTCACCAATAGGACTAGCGGGGGGACTCTATAATGAGCAGTTCTTC.

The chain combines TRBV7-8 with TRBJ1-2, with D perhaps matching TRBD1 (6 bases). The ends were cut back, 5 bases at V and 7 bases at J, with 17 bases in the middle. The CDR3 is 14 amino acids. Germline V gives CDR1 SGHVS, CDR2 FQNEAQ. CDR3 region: CASSQGGGRGGYTF. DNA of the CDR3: TGTGCCAGCAGCCAAGGGGGGGGGAGAGGTGGCTACACCTTC.

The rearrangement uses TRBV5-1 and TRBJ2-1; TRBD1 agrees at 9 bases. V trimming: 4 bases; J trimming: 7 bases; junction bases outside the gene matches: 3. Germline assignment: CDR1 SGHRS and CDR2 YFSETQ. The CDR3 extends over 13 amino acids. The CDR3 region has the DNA TGCGCCAGCAGCCCGACAGGGGGAAATGAGCAGTTCTTC. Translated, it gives CASSPTGGNEQFF.